The 23 T cell receptor beta chains below all came from one sample that was sequenced in a study of shared clonotypes between healthy human individuals. TCRdb's copy holds only in-frame clones and misses some; the assay was immunoSEQ multiplex PCR. Of a few million clones listed, 90% to 95% are singletons. The sample taken for sequencing was naive CD4+ T cells sorted from blood. The subset here: CD45RA+ positively selected. Receptors were obtained from a man between 18 and 35 years old in good health.

This rearrangement joins TRBV9 to TRBJ1-5, with 9 positions matching TRBD1. This CDR3 region has 15 residues. J lost 3 bases, V lost 0 bases, and 1 base had no gene match. Germline V gene data show CDR1 as SGDLS and CDR2 as YYNGEE. CDR3 sequence (DNA): TGTGCCAGCAGCGTAGGACAGGGGGACAATCAGCCCCAGCATTTT. This codes for CASSVGQGDNQPQHF.

J is TRBJ2-1 and V is TRBV2; D is unclear. Germline V CDR1 and CDR2: SNHLY, FYNNEI. Trimming took 5 bases from V and 8 from J, leaving 13 bases between them. The CDR3 totals 13 residues. As DNA, the CDR3 is TGTGCCAGCAGTAAATCCTCGACCCATGAGCAGTTCTTC. It yields the protein CASSKSSTHEQFF.

This chain uses TRBV11-3 with TRBJ2-5; D is undetermined. The ends were cut back, 5 bases at V and 3 bases at J, with 13 bases in the middle. Germline CDR1 and CDR2: SGHNT and YENEEA. This CDR3 contains 14 residues. Here the CDR3 reads CASSLRAAEETQYF. CDR3 bases: TGTGCCAGCAGCCTAAGGGCGGCAGAAGAGACCCAGTACTTC.

The genes are TRBV6-4 and TRBJ1-1; D is unclear. The CDR3 consists of 11 residues. V was trimmed by 10 bases and J by 7 bases, leaving 13 bases between them. Germline CDR1 is MRHNA and CDR2 is SNTAGT. For the CDR3, the DNA is TGTGCCACTTCACGGCAGGTTGAAGCTTTCTTT. As protein: CATSRQVEAFF.

In DNA form, the CDR3 reads TGTGCCAGCAGTGGGACACAGGGGGGAGGTACAGATACGCAGTATTTT. This encodes CASSGTQGGGTDTQYF. V is TRBV2 and J is TRBJ2-3; TRBD1 matches at 8 bases. The germline gives CDR1 SNHLY, CDR2 FYNNEI. The trim removed 4 bases at V and 3 bases at J, leaving 9 bases unmatched. The CDR3 covers 16 residues.

This chain joins TRBV10-3 and TRBJ2-7, with D tentatively TRBD1 or TRBD2 (6 bases each). With 0 bases removed from V and 0 bases from J, the gap between germline ends came to 15 bases. The CDR3 contains 17 residues. Germline V CDR1 and CDR2: ENHRY, SYGVKD. The CDR3 DNA is TGTGCCATCAGTGAGTCGTTGGGGGGCGCGAGCTCCTACGAGCAGTACTTC. This codes for CAISESLGGASSYEQYF.

J is TRBJ1-4 and V is TRBV6-5, with a possible D match to TRBD1 (6 bases). This CDR3 comprises 14 residues. Germline V gives CDR1 MNHEY, CDR2 SVGAGI. Trimming took 0 bases from V and 7 from J, leaving 9 bases between them. CDR3 DNA sequence: TGTGCCAGCAGTTACTCCAGGGGCAGTGAAAAACTGTTTTTT. Translation: CASSYSRGSEKLFF.

The V and J genes are TRBV18 and TRBJ2-7; TRBD1 matches at 8 bases. Per the germline V gene, CDR1 is KGHSH and CDR2 is LQKENI. V was pared by 5 bases and J by 6 bases, with 18 bases of the junction left unmatched. The CDR3 length is 17 residues. DNA for the CDR3: TGTGCCAGCTCATCCTATAAAGGTCCGGACAGGGTCCCCGAGCAGTACTTC. As protein: CASSSYKGPDRVPEQYF. The full variable domain, rest sourced from reference TRBV18 and TRBJ2-7, is NAGVMQNPRHLVRRRGQEARLRCSPMKGHSHVYWYRQLPEEGLKFMVYLQKENIIDESGMPKERFSAEFPKEGPSILRIQQVVRGDSAAYFCASSSYKGPDRVPEQYFGPGTRLTVT.

The CDR3 spells CAWSIGLAGAGDTQYF. In DNA form, the CDR3 reads TGTGCCTGGAGTATTGGGCTAGCGGGGGCTGGGGATACGCAGTATTTT. The chain uses TRBV30 and TRBJ2-3, with 10 bases lining up with TRBD2. The CDR3 is 16 amino acids. Germline V gene data show CDR1 as GTSNPN and CDR2 as SVGIG (reference sequence). V shed 2 bases, J shed 6 bases, and the junction held 11 bases outside the gene matches.

The V call is TRBV27, the J call TRBJ2-7, with D possibly matching TRBD2 (7 bases). From germline, CDR1 is MNHEY and CDR2 SMNVEV (reference sequence). V lost 0 bases and J 4 bases, leaving 16 bases between the germline ends. The CDR3 is 16 residues long. This CDR3 is CASSLSWGGPRYEQYF. DNA of the CDR3: TGTGCCAGCAGTTTATCTTGGGGGGGGCCACGTTACGAGCAGTACTTC.

The chain has TRBV19 and TRBJ2-4; tentatively, D is TRBD1 (5 bases). The CDR3 length is 16 residues. The V gene lost 5 bases and the J gene lost 5 bases, with 19 bases spanning the gap. Germline loops: CDR1 LNHDA, CDR2 SQIVND (reference sequence). The CDR3 coding sequence is TGTGCCAGTAGTGAGGCAGGGAATAGGGGCCAAAACATTCAGTACTTC. The encoded protein is CASSEAGNRGQNIQYF.

The CDR3 region has the DNA TGTGCCAGTAGTTCTCACGCTCTAGCGGGAGGGGCTGGTGAGCAGTTCTTC. Its translation is CASSSHALAGGAGEQFF. The V and J genes are TRBV19 and TRBJ2-1; 12 bases map to TRBD2. Unmatched junction bases numbered 14, after V lost 5 bases and J lost 9 bases. CDR1 is LNHDA, CDR2 SQIVND, per germline (reference sequence). This CDR3 comprises 17 residues.

The genes are TRBV25-1 and TRBJ1-1; 7 bases line up with TRBD1. This CDR3 is 13 amino acids long. Germline V gene lookup returns CDR1 MGHDK and CDR2 SYGVNS. The ends lost 6 bases at V and 1 base at J; junction bases unmatched: 2. CDR3 coding DNA: TGTGCCAGCAGCCAGGGGGGGAACACTGAAGCTTTCTTT. It is translated as CASSQGGNTEAFF.

J is TRBJ1-4 and V is TRBV21-1; the DNA was not compared with TRBD1, the D call given in the table. TRBV21-1 is an annotated pseudogene. The CDR3 extends over 19 amino acids. CDR3 sequence: CASSKARGQGGHFNEKLFF. The CDR3 region has the DNA TGTGCCAGCAGCAAAGCTAGGGGGCAGGGGGGACACTTTAATGAAAAACTGTTTTTT.

The V and J genes are TRBV27 and TRBJ1-1; D is unclear. Germline V gene data show CDR1 as MNHEY and CDR2 as SMNVEV (reference sequence). V shed 2 bases and J shed 1 base, with 11 bases lying between them. The CDR3 contains 15 residues. The CDR3 sequence is CASSLLPRGNTEAFF. CDR3 coding DNA: TGTGCCAGCAGTTTACTGCCTCGGGGGAACACTGAAGCTTTCTTT.

The chain carries TRBV6-1 and TRBJ1-4; D gene uncertain. V was pared by 5 bases and J by 5 bases, with 9 bases between. CDR1 is MNHNS and CDR2 is SASEGT in the germline V gene. The CDR3 has 13 residues. The CDR3 sequence is CASSYSENEKLFF. The CDR3 DNA reads TGTGCCAGCAGTTATAGCGAGAATGAAAAACTGTTTTTT.

J is TRBJ1-1 and V is TRBV30; D call uncertain. The CDR3 is 13 residues long. CDR1 and CDR2 from the germline V gene are GTSNPN and SVGIG (reference sequence). Trimming shortened V by 4 bases and J by 8 bases, and 17 bases separated the two germline ends. CDR3 DNA sequence: TGTGCCTGGACTCCTTTTGTGAACAGAGAAGCTTTCTTT. This translates into CAWTPFVNREAFF.

The genes are TRBV4-1 and TRBJ2-3, with D maybe TRBD1 (5 bases). Per the germline V gene, CDR1 is MGHRA and CDR2 is YSYEKL. This CDR3 is 15 amino acids long. Trimming shortened V by 1 base and J by 1 base, and 9 bases separated the two germline ends. CDR3 sequence: CASSQVSQGTDTQYF. The CDR3 region has the DNA TGCGCCAGCAGCCAAGTTTCACAGGGCACAGATACGCAGTATTTT.

J is TRBJ2-7 and V is TRBV5-5; D is unresolved. Germline loops: CDR1 SGHKS, CDR2 YYEKEE (reference sequence). With 1 base removed from V and 7 bases from J, the gap between germline ends came to 12 bases. The CDR3 length is 13 residues. The CDR3 spells CASSLNAPGEQYF. The CDR3 DNA sequence: TGTGCCAGCAGCTTGAACGCCCCCGGGGAGCAGTACTTC.

V and J are TRBV6-6 and TRBJ2-1; D is unresolved. The CDR3 runs 13 residues. Germline assignment: CDR1 MNHNY and CDR2 SVGAGI (reference sequence). Deletions cut 0 bases from V and 5 bases from J, with 5 bases between. The DNA of the CDR3 is TGTGCCAGCAGTTACTCGTTCGACAATGAGCAGTTCTTC. Encoded protein: CASSYSFDNEQFF.

For this clone: Other nucleotide sequences in the sample specify the same CDR3. The chain recombines TRBV7-2 with TRBJ2-1; 8 positions agree with TRBD2. V lost 0 bases, J lost 3 bases, and 1 base stayed unmatched. Germline lookup yields CDR1 SGHTA and CDR2 FQGNSA. CDR3 length equals 15 residues. The CDR3 sequence is CASSLASGGYNEQFF. The CDR3 coding sequence is TGTGCCAGCAGCTTAGCGAGCGGGGGCTACAATGAGCAGTTCTTC.

To note about this clone: The same CDR3 can be traced to other DNA sequences in this sample. This chain joins TRBV10-3 and TRBJ2-1; D is uncertain. Germline V gene data show CDR1 as ENHRY and CDR2 as SYGVKD. V lost 2 bases and J lost 8, with 13 bases in between. This CDR3 contains 14 residues. This CDR3 reads CAISEREGRDEQFF. CDR3 coding DNA: TGTGCCATCAGTGAGAGGGAAGGTAGGGATGAGCAGTTCTTC.

The chain uses TRBV2 and TRBJ1-6, with 10 nucleotides matching TRBD1. The trim removed 6 bases at V and 5 bases at J, leaving 4 bases unmatched. There are 15 residues in the CDR3. Germline V gene sequence: CDR1 SNHLY, CDR2 FYNNEI. The CDR3 is CASRQGTGDNSPLHF. The CDR3 coding sequence is TGTGCCAGCAGACAAGGGACAGGGGATAATTCACCCCTCCACTTT.